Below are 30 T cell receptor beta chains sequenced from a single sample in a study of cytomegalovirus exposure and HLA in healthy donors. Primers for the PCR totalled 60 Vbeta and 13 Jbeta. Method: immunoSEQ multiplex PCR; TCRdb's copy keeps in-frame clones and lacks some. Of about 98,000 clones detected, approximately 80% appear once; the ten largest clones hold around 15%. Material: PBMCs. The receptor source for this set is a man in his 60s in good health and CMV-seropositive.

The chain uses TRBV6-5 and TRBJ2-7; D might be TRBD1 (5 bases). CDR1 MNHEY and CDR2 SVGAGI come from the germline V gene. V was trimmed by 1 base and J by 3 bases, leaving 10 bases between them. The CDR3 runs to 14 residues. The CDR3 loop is CASSYWTTDYEQYF. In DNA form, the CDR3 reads TGTGCCAGCAGTTACTGGACAACAGACTACGAGCAGTACTTC.

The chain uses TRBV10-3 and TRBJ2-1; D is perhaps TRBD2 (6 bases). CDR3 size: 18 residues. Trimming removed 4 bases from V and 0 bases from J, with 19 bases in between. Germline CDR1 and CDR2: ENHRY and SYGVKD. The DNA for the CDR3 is TGTGCCATCAGTGGGGGATTGGGCGGGGCCCGCTCCTACAATGAGCAGTTCTTC. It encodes CAISGGLGGARSYNEQFF.

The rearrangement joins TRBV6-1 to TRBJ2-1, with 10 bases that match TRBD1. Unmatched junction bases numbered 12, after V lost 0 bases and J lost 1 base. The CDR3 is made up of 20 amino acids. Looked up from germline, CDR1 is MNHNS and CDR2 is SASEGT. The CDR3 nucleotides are TGTGCCAGCAGTGAAGCGGGGGGACAGGGGTTAGAATGGTCCTACAATGAGCAGTTCTTC. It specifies CASSEAGGQGLEWSYNEQFF.

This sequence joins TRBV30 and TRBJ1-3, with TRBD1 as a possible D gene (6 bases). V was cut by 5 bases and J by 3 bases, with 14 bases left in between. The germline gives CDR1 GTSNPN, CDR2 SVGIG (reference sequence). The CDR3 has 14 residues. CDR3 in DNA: TGTGCCTGGGCTCGGGACACCTTTGGAAACACCATATATTTT. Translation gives CAWARDTFGNTIYF. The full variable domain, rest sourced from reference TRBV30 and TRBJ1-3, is SQTIHQWPATLVQPVGSPLSLECTVEGTSNPNLYWYRQAAGRGLQLLFYSVGIGQISSEVPQNLSASRPQDRQFILSSKKLLLSDSGFYLCAWARDTFGNTIYFGEGSWLTVV.

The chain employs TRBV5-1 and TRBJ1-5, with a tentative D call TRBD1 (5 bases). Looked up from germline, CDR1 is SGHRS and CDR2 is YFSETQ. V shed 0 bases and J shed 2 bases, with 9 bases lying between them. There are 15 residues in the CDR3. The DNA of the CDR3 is TGCGCCAGCAGCTTGGAAGGGACTGGCAATCAGCCCCAGCATTTT. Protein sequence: CASSLEGTGNQPQHF.

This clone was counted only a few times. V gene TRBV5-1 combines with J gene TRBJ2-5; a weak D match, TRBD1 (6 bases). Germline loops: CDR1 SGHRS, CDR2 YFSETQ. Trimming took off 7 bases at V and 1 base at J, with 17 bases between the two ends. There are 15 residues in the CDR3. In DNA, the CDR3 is TGCGCCAGCCGTCGAGGGGGAAGCCCCCAAGAGACCCAGTACTTC. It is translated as CASRRGGSPQETQYF.

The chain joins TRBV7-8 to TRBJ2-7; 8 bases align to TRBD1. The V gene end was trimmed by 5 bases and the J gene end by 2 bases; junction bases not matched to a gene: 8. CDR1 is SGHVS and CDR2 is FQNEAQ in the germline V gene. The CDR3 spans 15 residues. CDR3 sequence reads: CASSPGQGATYEQYF. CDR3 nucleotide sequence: TGTGCCAGCAGCCCGGGGCAGGGGGCTACCTACGAGCAGTACTTC.

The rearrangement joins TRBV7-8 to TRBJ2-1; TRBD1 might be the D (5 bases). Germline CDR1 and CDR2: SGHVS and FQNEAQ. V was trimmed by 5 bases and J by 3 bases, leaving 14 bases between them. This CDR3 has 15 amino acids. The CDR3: CASSLEVQGYNEQFF. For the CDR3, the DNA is TGTGCCAGCAGCCTAGAGGTCCAGGGCTACAATGAGCAGTTCTTC.

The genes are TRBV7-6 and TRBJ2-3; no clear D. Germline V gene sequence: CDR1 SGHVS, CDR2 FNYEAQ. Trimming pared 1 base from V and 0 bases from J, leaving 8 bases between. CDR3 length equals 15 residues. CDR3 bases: TGTGCCAGCAGCTTAGTGCAGATAAGCACAGATACGCAGTATTTT. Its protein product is CASSLVQISTDTQYF.

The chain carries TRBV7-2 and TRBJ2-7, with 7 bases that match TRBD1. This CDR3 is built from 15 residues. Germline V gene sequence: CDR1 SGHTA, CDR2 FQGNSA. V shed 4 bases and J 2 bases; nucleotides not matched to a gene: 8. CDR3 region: CASSSTRDSTYEQYF. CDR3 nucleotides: TGTGCCAGCAGCTCCACCCGGGACAGCACCTACGAGCAGTACTTC.

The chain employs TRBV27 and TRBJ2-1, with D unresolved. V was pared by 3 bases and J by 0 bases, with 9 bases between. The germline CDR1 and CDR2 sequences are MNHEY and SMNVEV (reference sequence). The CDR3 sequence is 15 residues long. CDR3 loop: CASSLKYSSYNEQFF. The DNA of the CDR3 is TGTGCCAGCAGTTTGAAATATAGCTCCTACAATGAGCAGTTCTTC.

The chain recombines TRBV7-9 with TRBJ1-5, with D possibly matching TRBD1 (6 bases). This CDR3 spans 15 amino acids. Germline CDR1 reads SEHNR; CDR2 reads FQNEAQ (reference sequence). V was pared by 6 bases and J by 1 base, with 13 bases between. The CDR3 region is CASSSTGTSNQPQHF. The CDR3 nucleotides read TGTGCCAGCAGTTCGACAGGTACAAGCAATCAGCCCCAGCATTTT.

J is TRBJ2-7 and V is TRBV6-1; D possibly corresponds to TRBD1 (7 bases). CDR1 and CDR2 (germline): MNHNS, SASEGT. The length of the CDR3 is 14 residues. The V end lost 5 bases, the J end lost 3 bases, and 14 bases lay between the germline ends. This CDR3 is CASSHRQGGYEQYF. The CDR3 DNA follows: TGTGCCAGCAGTCATCGACAGGGAGGCTACGAGCAGTACTTC.

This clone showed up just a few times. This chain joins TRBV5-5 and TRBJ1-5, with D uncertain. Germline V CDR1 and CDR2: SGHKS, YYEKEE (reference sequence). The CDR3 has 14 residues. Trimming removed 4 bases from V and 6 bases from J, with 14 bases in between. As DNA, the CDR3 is TGTGCCAGCAGCCTGCGGTCAGAACGTCAGCCCCAGCATTTT. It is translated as CASSLRSERQPQHF.

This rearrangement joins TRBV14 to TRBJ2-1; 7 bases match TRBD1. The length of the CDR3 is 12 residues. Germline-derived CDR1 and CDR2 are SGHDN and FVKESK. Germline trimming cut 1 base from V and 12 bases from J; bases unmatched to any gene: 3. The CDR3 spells CASSQVNRGQFF. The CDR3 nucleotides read TGTGCCAGCAGCCAAGTCAACAGGGGGCAGTTCTTC.

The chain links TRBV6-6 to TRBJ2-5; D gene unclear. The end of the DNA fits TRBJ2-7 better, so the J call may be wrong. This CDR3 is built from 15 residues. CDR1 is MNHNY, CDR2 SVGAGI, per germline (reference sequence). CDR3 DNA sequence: TGTGCCAGCAGTTACTCCCAGGCGTCCCCCTACGAGCAGTACTTC. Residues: CASSYSQASPYEQYF.

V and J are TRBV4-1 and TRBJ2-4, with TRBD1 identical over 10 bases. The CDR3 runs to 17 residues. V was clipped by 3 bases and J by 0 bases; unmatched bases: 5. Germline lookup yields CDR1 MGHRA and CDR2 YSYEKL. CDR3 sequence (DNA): TGCGCCAGCAGCCACGAGGGACAGGGGCTAGCCAAAAACATTCAGTACTTC. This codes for CASSHEGQGLAKNIQYF.

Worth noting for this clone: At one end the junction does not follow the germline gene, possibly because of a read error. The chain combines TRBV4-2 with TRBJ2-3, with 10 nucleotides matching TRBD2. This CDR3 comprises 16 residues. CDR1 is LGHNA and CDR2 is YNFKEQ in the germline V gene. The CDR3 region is CASNQGAGGPRDTQYF. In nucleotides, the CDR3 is TGTGCCAGCAACCAAGGAGCGGGGGGGCCGAGAGATACGCAGTATTTT.

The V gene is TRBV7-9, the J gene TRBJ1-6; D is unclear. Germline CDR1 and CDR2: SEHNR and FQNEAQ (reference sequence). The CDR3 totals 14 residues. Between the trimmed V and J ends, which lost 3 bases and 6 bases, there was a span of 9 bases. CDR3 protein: CASSLNRPNSPLHF. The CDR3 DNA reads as TGTGCCAGCAGCTTGAACAGACCTAATTCACCCCTCCACTTT.

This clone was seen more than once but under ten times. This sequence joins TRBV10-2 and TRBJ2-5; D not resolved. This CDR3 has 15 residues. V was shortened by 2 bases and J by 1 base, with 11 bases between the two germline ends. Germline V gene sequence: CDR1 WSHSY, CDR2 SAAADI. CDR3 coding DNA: TGCGCCAGCAGTGAGCCCGTGGGCCTCCAAGAGACCCAGTACTTC. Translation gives CASSEPVGLQETQYF.

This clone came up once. CDR3 sequence (DNA): TGTGCCACCAGCATGCGGAGGTGGGATGGCTACACCTTC. It encodes CATSMRRWDGYTF. The genes are TRBV15 and TRBJ1-2; D is undetermined. The length of the CDR3 is 13 residues. V was pared by 4 bases and J by 6 bases, with 12 bases between. Germline CDR1 LNHNV, CDR2 YYDKDF (reference sequence).

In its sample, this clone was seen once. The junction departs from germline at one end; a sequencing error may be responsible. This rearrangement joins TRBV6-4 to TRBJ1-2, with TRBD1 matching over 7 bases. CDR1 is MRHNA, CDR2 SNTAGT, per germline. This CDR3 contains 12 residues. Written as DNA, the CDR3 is TGTGCCAGCAGTCGGACAGGCGATAATCCCACGTTC. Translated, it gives CASSRTGDNPTF.

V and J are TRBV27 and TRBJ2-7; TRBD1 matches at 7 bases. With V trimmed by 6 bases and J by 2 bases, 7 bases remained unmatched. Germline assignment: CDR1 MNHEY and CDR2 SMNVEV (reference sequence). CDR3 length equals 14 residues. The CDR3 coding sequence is TGTGCCAGCAGGTCGACAGGGCTGACCTACGAGCAGTACTTC. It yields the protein CASRSTGLTYEQYF.

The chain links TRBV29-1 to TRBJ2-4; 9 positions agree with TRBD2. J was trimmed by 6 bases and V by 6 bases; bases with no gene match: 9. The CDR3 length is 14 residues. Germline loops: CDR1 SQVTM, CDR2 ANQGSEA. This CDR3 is CSVRLAGAANIQYF. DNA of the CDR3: TGCAGCGTCCGATTAGCGGGGGCGGCAAACATTCAGTACTTC.

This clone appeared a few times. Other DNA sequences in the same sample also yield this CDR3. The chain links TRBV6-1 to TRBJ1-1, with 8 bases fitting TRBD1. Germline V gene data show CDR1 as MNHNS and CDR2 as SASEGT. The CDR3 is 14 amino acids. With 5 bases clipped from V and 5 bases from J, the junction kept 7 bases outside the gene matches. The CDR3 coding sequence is TGTGCCAGCAGTCCGATGGACAGGGATACTGAAGCTTTCTTT. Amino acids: CASSPMDRDTEAFF.

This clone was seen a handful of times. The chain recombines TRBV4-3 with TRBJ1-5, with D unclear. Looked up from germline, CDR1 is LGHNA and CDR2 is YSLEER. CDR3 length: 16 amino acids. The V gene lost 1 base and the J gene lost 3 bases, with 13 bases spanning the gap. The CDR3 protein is CASSQGGGRFNQPQHF. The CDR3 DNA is TGCGCCAGCAGCCAAGGGGGTGGGAGGTTCAATCAGCCCCAGCATTTT.

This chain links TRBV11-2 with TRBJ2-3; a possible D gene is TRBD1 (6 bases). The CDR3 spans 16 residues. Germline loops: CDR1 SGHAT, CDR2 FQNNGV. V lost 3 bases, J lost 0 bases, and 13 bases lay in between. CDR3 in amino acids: CASSFRTGPSTDTQYF. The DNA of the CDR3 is TGTGCCAGCAGCTTTCGAACAGGGCCTAGCACAGATACGCAGTATTTT.

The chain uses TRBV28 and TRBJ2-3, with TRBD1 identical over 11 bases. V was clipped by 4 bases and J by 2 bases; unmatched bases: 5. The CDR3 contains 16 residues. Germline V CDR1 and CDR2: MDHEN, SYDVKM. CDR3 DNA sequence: TGTGCCAGCAGTTCTCCGGGACAGGGGGTCACAGATACGCAGTATTTT. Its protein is CASSSPGQGVTDTQYF.

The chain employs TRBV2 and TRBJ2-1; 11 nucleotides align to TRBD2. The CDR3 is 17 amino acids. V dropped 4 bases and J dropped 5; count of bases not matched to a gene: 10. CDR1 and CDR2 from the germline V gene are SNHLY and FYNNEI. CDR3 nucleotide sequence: TGTGCCAGCAGTGGCTTCTTACTAGCGGGGGACCACAATGAGCAGTTCTTC. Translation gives CASSGFLLAGDHNEQFF.

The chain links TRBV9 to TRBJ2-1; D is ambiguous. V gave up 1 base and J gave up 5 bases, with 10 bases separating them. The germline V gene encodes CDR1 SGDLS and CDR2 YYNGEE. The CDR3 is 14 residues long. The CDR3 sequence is CASSVRIRDNEQFF. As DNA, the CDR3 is TGTGCCAGCAGCGTAAGGATACGGGACAATGAGCAGTTCTTC. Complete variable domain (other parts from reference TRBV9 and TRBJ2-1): DSGVTQTPKHLITATGQRVTLRCSPRSGDLSVYWYQQSLDQGLQFLIQYYNGEERAKGNILERFSAQQFPDLHSELNLSSLELGDSALYFCASSVRIRDNEQFFGPGTRLTVL.